This entry features one T cell receptor (beta chain) sequence. Its antigen is undetermined. This sample is drawn from a study of T cell responses to AZD1222 COVID-19 vaccine. Broader study findings: Every sample of the repertoires postdated the peak T cell response. Close to half of spike-specific TCRs reportedly recognize unmutated variant regions. Receipt of two AZD1222 doses was followed by a rise in Spike-specific TCR breadth and depth.

Generated by immunoSEQ multiplex PCR, the TCRdb table keeps only in-frame clones and is missing some. The repertoire consists of 25,000 to 30,000 clones, with roughly 73% occurring once and the leading ten covering approximately 6.3%. From germline, CDR1 is SGHTS and CDR2 YDEGEE. Between the trimmed V and J ends, which lost 2 bases and 0 bases, there was a span of 13 bases. This CDR3 contains 16 residues. The sequences come from peripheral blood, collected on day 0 of AZD1222 vaccination. The TCR sequence derives from an adult in good health. This chain links TRBV5-8 with TRBJ2-3, with D possibly TRBD2 on 6 matching bases. The CDR3 DNA reads as TGTGCCAGCAGCTTAAGTTGGGGGGTAAGCACAGATACGCAGTATTTT. As protein: CASSLSWGVSTDTQYF.